Below are 28 T cell receptor beta chains sequenced from a single sample in a study of response to subunit inactivated influenza vaccine (dated by TCRdb to 2016 to 2019). The library was built by means of RT-PCR. The listed sequencing device is Illumina HiSeq 2500. The public reads were reanalyzed by TCRdb: fastp trimming at Q25, MiXCR alignment, in-frame beta chains only. When rows share a CDR3 protein, they turn into one entry using the most common DNA and genes. In all, the sample holds some 500,000 distinct CDR3 sequences, and about 17% of those were seen once. Over 2.5% of the sample goes to the ten largest clones. This specimen consisted of CD4+ T cells sorted from PBMCs, obtained 23 months after vaccination. Receptors originate from a man in his fifties or sixties who received an inactivated influenza vaccine. Donor details come from another sample of the same person, matched by shared clones.

This clonotype turned up a few times. J is TRBJ2-7 and V is TRBV28; possibly TRBD2 for D (6 bases). The CDR3 is 15 residues long. Germline CDR1 MDHEN, CDR2 SYDVKM. The germline V and J ends were trimmed by 5 bases and 2 bases, with 16 bases remaining between them. The CDR3 here is CASSPGGAGTYEQYF. CDR3 coding DNA: TGTGCCAGCAGTCCGGGCGGGGCAGGGACCTACGAGCAGTACTTC.

This clonotype was seen a few times. The V gene is TRBV10-3, the J gene TRBJ2-5; a weak D match, TRBD2 (5 bases). The germline gives CDR1 ENHRY, CDR2 SYGVKD. Trimming took 11 bases from V and 3 from J, leaving 16 bases between them. This CDR3 has 13 residues. The CDR3 region has the DNA TGTGCCTCTCTTGGCGCCGGGGAAGAGACCCAGTACTTC. Protein: CASLGAGEETQYF.

As to this clonotype: An end of the junction does not agree with germline; a read error may underlie this. This chain joins TRBV7-2 and TRBJ2-3; TRBD2 aligns across 11 bases. The germline CDR1 and CDR2 sequences are SGHTA and FQGNSA. This CDR3 comprises 12 residues. This CDR3 is CASSPGTSGFLF. Here the CDR3 DNA reads TGTGCCAGCAGCCCAGGGACTAGCGGCTTCTTATTC.

This clonotype was counted between two and nine times. The rearrangement uses TRBV9 and TRBJ2-1; 8 positions agree with TRBD1. There are 15 residues in the CDR3. The germline gives CDR1 SGDLS, CDR2 YYNGEE. V shed 0 bases, J shed 6 bases, and the junction held 5 bases outside the gene matches. The CDR3 loop is CASSVVGTGVNEQFF. DNA of the CDR3: TGTGCCAGCAGCGTAGTCGGGACAGGTGTCAATGAGCAGTTCTTC.

The rearrangement joins TRBV20-1 to TRBJ2-4, with a weak D call TRBD1 (6 bases). Germline CDR1 reads DFQATT; CDR2 reads SNEGSKA (reference sequence). The CDR3 has 12 amino acids. V dropped 3 bases and J dropped 8 bases, with 11 bases sitting between them. The CDR3 reads CSASGRGDIQYF. CDR3 coding DNA: TGCAGTGCTAGCGGCAGGGGTGACATTCAGTACTTC.

Only a few counts were recorded for this clonotype. J is TRBJ2-3 and V is TRBV20-1, with 12 positions matching TRBD2. V lost 6 bases and J lost 3; bases outside the gene matches: 4. The CDR3 has 14 amino acids. Germline CDR1 DFQATT, CDR2 SNEGSKA (reference sequence). The CDR3 nucleotides read TGCAGTGCCGCGACTAGCGGGAGTACAGATACGCAGTATTTT. The encoded protein is CSAATSGSTDTQYF.

The rearrangement joins TRBV7-2 to TRBJ1-1; 9 positions agree with TRBD1. The CDR3 runs 15 residues. The germline CDR1 and CDR2 sequences are SGHTA and FQGNSA. V lost 5 bases, J lost 4 bases, and 8 bases stayed unmatched. The CDR3 loop is CASSAQQGAPTEAFF. Here the CDR3 DNA reads TGTGCCAGCAGCGCCCAACAGGGGGCCCCCACTGAAGCTTTCTTT.

The chain couples TRBV24-1 to TRBJ1-4; D not resolved. This CDR3 has 14 amino acids. V was trimmed by 4 bases and J by 4 bases, leaving 9 bases between them. CDR1 is KGHDR, CDR2 SFDVKD, per germline. The DNA of the CDR3 is TGTGCCACCAGTGAGAGCAGCTTTAATGAAAAACTGTTTTTT. It yields the protein CATSESSFNEKLFF.

This clonotype was recorded a few times. The chain has TRBV28 and TRBJ2-5; maybe TRBD2 (6 bases). There are 16 residues in the CDR3. The V and J ends lost 5 bases and 1 base respectively, with 17 bases between them. CDR1 is MDHEN, CDR2 SYDVKM, per germline. Here the CDR3 DNA reads TGTGCCAGCAGTAGTCTCGGCGGGGCAACCCAAGAGACCCAGTACTTC. Translating gives CASSSLGGATQETQYF.

In this sample, this clonotype turned up once. A much larger clone is a single base away; this may be a read error. The chain recombines TRBV20-1 with TRBJ1-5; D is perhaps TRBD1 (6 bases). The CDR3 extends over 16 amino acids. Germline values: CDR1 DFQATT, CDR2 SNEGSKA (reference sequence). The chain's CDR3 is CCARGSANAGDQPQHF. For the CDR3, the DNA is TGCTGTGCTAGAGGGAGTGCTAACGCAGGGGATCAGCCCCAGCATTTT.

The CDR3 reads CAISALLTTGGSYEQYF. Written as DNA, the CDR3 is TGTGCCATCAGTGCTCTTTTGACGACAGGGGGCTCTTACGAGCAGTACTTC. This chain uses TRBV10-3 with TRBJ2-7; 10 nucleotides match TRBD1. The CDR3 spans 17 residues. V lost 4 bases and J lost 4; bases outside the gene matches: 13. Per the germline V gene, CDR1 is ENHRY and CDR2 is SYGVKD.

The J gene is TRBJ2-7, the V gene TRBV7-2; the match to TRBD2 covers 9 bases. The CDR3 sequence is 15 residues long. V shed 2 bases and J 6 bases; nucleotides not matched to a gene: 8. CDR1 SGHTA and CDR2 FQGNSA come from the germline V gene. The CDR3 nucleotides read TGTGCCAGCAGCTTACCAGTAGCGGGAGTTTTCGAGCAGTACTTC. It is translated as CASSLPVAGVFEQYF.

The chain links TRBV7-2 to TRBJ1-6; maybe TRBD1 (6 bases). The CDR3 extends over 16 amino acids. From germline, CDR1 is SGHTA and CDR2 FQGNSA. V lost 5 bases and J lost 4, with 15 bases in between. CDR3 protein: CASSPTGTKYNSPLHF. The CDR3 nucleotides are TGTGCCAGCAGCCCAACCGGGACAAAATATAATTCACCCCTCCACTTT.

This clonotype was recorded a few times. The rearrangement joins TRBV30 to TRBJ2-2; the D gene is possibly TRBD1 (5 bases). CDR3 size: 15 residues. Trimming pared 2 bases from V and 3 bases from J, leaving 13 bases between. Germline CDR1 and CDR2: GTSNPN and SVGIG (reference sequence). The CDR3 loop reads CAWSRGLGDTGELFF. CDR3 nucleotides: TGTGCCTGGAGTAGGGGCCTTGGGGACACCGGGGAGCTGTTTTTT.

This clonotype occurred a few times. The chain joins TRBV6-5 to TRBJ2-5; 8 bases are a match to TRBD1. This CDR3 region has 15 residues. The germline gives CDR1 MNHEY, CDR2 SVGAGI. V gave up 2 bases and J gave up 3 bases; unmatched junction bases: 5. The CDR3 DNA sequence: TGTGCCAGCAGTTACCCGGACAGGGATGAAGAGACCCAGTACTTC. Protein product: CASSYPDRDEETQYF.

The table lists this clonotype with many counts. The V gene is TRBV4-2, the J gene TRBJ2-2, with 14 bases matching TRBD2. This CDR3 has 19 residues. V lost 3 bases, J lost 5 bases, and 11 bases stayed unmatched. Germline V gene data show CDR1 as LGHNA and CDR2 as YNFKEQ. As DNA, the CDR3 is TGTGCCAGCAGCCATCGGACTAGCGGGGGGACCCGAGGTACCGGGGAGCTGTTTTTT. Its translation is CASSHRTSGGTRGTGELFF.

This clonotype was recorded many times. This chain connects TRBV12-3 or TRBV12-4 to TRBJ1-1; D ambiguous. V was shortened by 8 bases and J by 3 bases, with 13 bases between the two germline ends. There are 13 residues in the CDR3. The CDR3 coding sequence is TGTGCCAGCTCGCCTCTCGGGCACACTGAAGCTTTCTTT. Its protein product is CASSPLGHTEAFF.

This chain uses TRBV7-2 with TRBJ2-1; tentatively, D is TRBD1 (7 bases). The germline V gene encodes CDR1 SGHTA and CDR2 FQGNSA. V shed 5 bases and J shed 10 bases, with 15 bases lying between them. This CDR3 is 13 amino acids long. DNA of the CDR3: TGTGCCAGCAGCCCCCAGGGGGGCAGGGAGCAGTTCTTC. It is translated as CASSPQGGREQFF. Full variable domain (remainder filled in from reference TRBV7-2 and TRBJ2-1): GAGVSQSPSNKVTEKGKDVELRCDPISGHTALYWYRQSLGQGLEFLIYFQGNSAPDKSGLPSDRFSAERTGGSVSTLTIQRTQQEDSAVYLCASSPQGGREQFFGPGTRLTVL.

The chain employs TRBV5-6 and TRBJ1-4, with no clear D. V was shortened by 2 bases and J by 3 bases, with 14 bases between the two germline ends. The CDR3 covers 16 residues. The germline V gene encodes CDR1 SGHDT and CDR2 YYEEEE. In DNA form, the CDR3 reads TGTGCCAGCAGCTTCCATGTGACGGCCGCTAATGAAAAACTGTTTTTT. Translating it yields CASSFHVTAANEKLFF.

The chain uses TRBV20-1 and TRBJ1-6; D might be TRBD1 (5 bases). Germline V gene data show CDR1 as DFQATT and CDR2 as SNEGSKA (reference sequence). This CDR3 is built from 15 residues. V was pared by 7 bases and J by 7 bases, with 20 bases between. CDR3 DNA sequence: TGCAGTGTTCCGATAGGTGGGGGAATCAATTCACCCCTCCACTTT. Amino acid sequence: CSVPIGGGINSPLHF.

V usage is TRBV7-8 and J usage is TRBJ2-1, with 7 positions matching TRBD1. Germline V CDR1 and CDR2: SGHVS, FQNEAQ. This CDR3 is built from 15 residues. J gave up 4 bases and V 5 bases, and 8 bases lay outside the gene matches. CDR3 sequence reads: CASSRLGTVYNEQFF. The CDR3 DNA sequence: TGTGCCAGCAGCCGCCTAGGGACAGTTTACAATGAGCAGTTCTTC.

This clonotype was detected ten times or more. The chain is built from TRBV15 and TRBJ1-5; D is perhaps TRBD1 (6 bases). Trimming took 3 bases from V and 6 from J, leaving 18 bases between them. Germline CDR1 reads LNHNV; CDR2 reads YYDKDF (reference sequence). This CDR3 comprises 16 residues. As DNA, the CDR3 is TGTGCCACCAGCAGGGACAAGGGGGGTATGGCTCAGCCCCAGCATTTT. It translates to CATSRDKGGMAQPQHF.

The chain combines TRBV29-1 with TRBJ2-3; 12 bases line up with TRBD2. The length of the CDR3 is 13 residues. Per germline, CDR1 SQVTM and CDR2 ANQGSEA. The junction had 4 bases not matched to a gene; V was cut back by 8 bases and J by 4 bases. CDR3: CSLPSGGADTQYF. The CDR3 DNA is TGCAGCTTACCTAGCGGGGGGGCAGATACGCAGTATTTT.

This clonotype was counted between two and nine times. The genes are TRBV5-1 and TRBJ2-1; 8 bases match TRBD2. The V gene end was trimmed by 0 bases and the J gene end by 10 bases; junction bases not matched to a gene: 12. The CDR3 length is 16 residues. Germline lookup yields CDR1 SGHRS and CDR2 YFSETQ. The CDR3 nucleotides read TGCGCCAGCAGCTTGGAACTAGCCCCCGGGGGGGACGAGCAGTTCTTC. It translates to CASSLELAPGGDEQFF.

This clonotype has a handful of counts. The chain combines TRBV5-5 with TRBJ2-7, with D possibly being TRBD1 (6 bases). Per the germline V gene, CDR1 is SGHKS and CDR2 is YYEKEE (reference sequence). This CDR3 spans 14 amino acids. V dropped 1 base and J dropped 3 bases, with 11 bases sitting between them. The CDR3 reads CASSLSRGVYEQYF. Here the CDR3 DNA reads TGTGCCAGCAGCTTGTCCAGGGGAGTCTACGAGCAGTACTTC.

This clonotype was counted a few times. V gene TRBV6-2 or TRBV6-3 combines with J gene TRBJ2-7; 12 bases map to TRBD2. Germline trimming cut 5 bases from V and 0 bases from J; bases unmatched to any gene: 5. Germline V gene data show CDR1 as MNHEY and CDR2 as SVGEGT. The CDR3 has 16 residues. CDR3 bases: TGTGCCAGCAGTACGCCGGGACTAGCGGGCTCCTACGAGCAGTACTTC. Protein product: CASSTPGLAGSYEQYF.

There are many counts of this clonotype. The rearrangement uses TRBV6-6 and TRBJ2-5; D unclear. The CDR3 has 11 residues. Between the trimmed V and J ends, which lost 2 bases and 5 bases, there was a span of 3 bases. Germline assignment: CDR1 MNHNY and CDR2 SVGAGI (reference sequence). The CDR3 sequence is CASSYRETQYF. DNA of the CDR3: TGTGCCAGCAGTTACAGGGAGACCCAGTACTTC.

This sequence joins TRBV9 and TRBJ1-1, with a tentative D call TRBD1 (6 bases). The CDR3 has 14 residues. Per germline, CDR1 SGDLS and CDR2 YYNGEE. The V gene lost 3 bases and the J gene lost 10 bases, with 19 bases spanning the gap. The CDR3 is CASSGTGQLFVAFF. The CDR3 DNA follows: TGTGCCAGCAGCGGAACAGGGCAGCTGTTCGTAGCTTTCTTT. Complete variable domain (other parts from reference TRBV9 and TRBJ1-1): DSGVTQTPKHLITATGQRVTLRCSPRSGDLSVYWYQQSLDQGLQFLIQYYNGEERAKGNILERFSAQQFPDLHSELNLSSLELGDSALYFCASSGTGQLFVAFFGQGTRLTVV.